The 21 T cell receptor beta chains reported below all come from one sample, sequenced in a study of response to subunit inactivated influenza vaccine. MiXCR was run by TCRdb on the RT-PCR reads, yielding one entry per CDR3 protein. The sample carries about half a million distinct CDR3 sequences, about 10% recorded once. The sample was PBMCs from blood, taken roughly 6 weeks after vaccination. The origin of the receptors is a man between 50 and 59 years old who received an inactivated influenza vaccine.

This clonotype was seen a few times. This chain uses TRBV10-3 with TRBJ1-1; TRBD1 might be the D (6 bases). The CDR3 loop spans 11 amino acids. Germline lookup yields CDR1 ENHRY and CDR2 SYGVKD. Trimming removed 10 bases from V and 7 bases from J, with 13 bases in between. CDR3 nucleotides: TGTGCCAGCACAGGGAATAGTGAAGCTTTCTTT. It encodes CASTGNSEAFF.

The chain uses TRBV12-3 or TRBV12-4 and TRBJ2-3; D tentatively fits TRBD1 or TRBD2 (5 bases each). V gave up 4 bases and J gave up 4 bases, with 12 bases separating them. The CDR3 has 14 amino acids. CDR3 protein: CASSSGTSADTQYF. The CDR3 DNA reads as TGTGCCAGCAGTTCTGGGACCTCTGCAGATACGCAGTATTTT.

The chain uses TRBV28 and TRBJ1-1; D is unresolved. V gave up 6 bases and J gave up 6 bases, with 11 bases separating them. Germline loops: CDR1 MDHEN, CDR2 SYDVKM. There are 12 residues in the CDR3. The CDR3: CASRGPRAEAFF. The CDR3 DNA is TGTGCCAGCAGAGGCCCCCGGGCTGAAGCTTTCTTT.

This clonotype was recorded at least ten times. This chain's CDR3 is CASSPSFNTEAFF. The DNA of the CDR3 is TGTGCCAGCAGCCCCTCCTTTAACACTGAAGCTTTCTTT. The gene calls are TRBV3-1 and TRBJ1-1; D is uncertain. In germline, CDR1 is LGHDT, CDR2 YNNKEL (reference sequence). CDR3 length equals 13 residues. V was clipped by 4 bases and J by 2 bases, with 8 bases between them.

In this sample, this clonotype turned up many times. The chain recombines TRBV24-1 with TRBJ1-1; D gene uncertain. This CDR3 has 15 residues. From germline, CDR1 is KGHDR and CDR2 SFDVKD. Trimming cost V 3 bases and J 4 bases, with 14 bases left between them. The CDR3 coding sequence is TGTGCCACCAGTGATCCCGGACGGCTGGCCACTGAAGCTTTCTTT. This gives the protein CATSDPGRLATEAFF.

This clonotype was recorded a few times. The chain links TRBV28 to TRBJ1-1; 9 bases are shared with TRBD1. CDR1 MDHEN and CDR2 SYDVKM come from the germline V gene. The trim removed 3 bases at V and 4 bases at J, leaving 3 bases unmatched. CDR3 length: 14 amino acids. The CDR3 DNA reads as TGTGCCAGCAGTTTTGTGGGACAGGGCACTGAAGCTTTCTTT. It encodes CASSFVGQGTEAFF.

The chain joins TRBV10-3 to TRBJ2-3; the D gene is possibly TRBD1 (6 bases). The germline CDR1 and CDR2 sequences are ENHRY and SYGVKD. This CDR3 has 14 amino acids. Trimming pared 10 bases from V and 3 bases from J, leaving 17 bases between. As DNA, the CDR3 is TGTGCCACCACCCTTGGCAGGGGAACAGATACGCAGTATTTT. It is translated as CATTLGRGTDTQYF.

This chain joins TRBV5-1 and TRBJ2-7, with D unclear. CDR3 size: 15 residues. The germline V gene has CDR1 SGHRS and CDR2 YFSETQ. Trimming took off 0 bases at V and 3 bases at J, with 13 bases between the two ends. The CDR3 spells CASSLEGPTYYEQYF. CDR3 nucleotides: TGCGCCAGCAGCTTGGAGGGTCCCACCTACTACGAGCAGTACTTC.

The genes are TRBV7-9 and TRBJ2-5, with 14 bases that match TRBD2. The CDR3 covers 17 residues. Germline V gene lookup returns CDR1 SEHNR and CDR2 FQNEAQ (reference sequence). V dropped 5 bases and J dropped 4; count of bases not matched to a gene: 9. In nucleotides, the CDR3 is TGTGCCAGCAGCCTAAGTGGGACTAGCGGGAGTCGAGAGACCCAGTACTTC. This gives the protein CASSLSGTSGSRETQYF.

This clonotype appeared a few times. V and J are TRBV5-1 and TRBJ2-7, with 7 bases aligning to TRBD1. In germline, CDR1 is SGHRS, CDR2 YFSETQ. J was trimmed by 9 bases and V by 4 bases; bases with no gene match: 16. The CDR3 spans 15 residues. The CDR3 loop reads CASSPGPGTAKGQYF. CDR3 sequence (DNA): TGCGCCAGCAGCCCAGGCCCCGGGACAGCCAAAGGGCAGTACTTC.

This clonotype was recorded at least ten times. The chain combines TRBV10-3 with TRBJ2-7; 7 bases line up with TRBD2. V lost 4 bases and J lost 1; bases outside the gene matches: 7. CDR1 is ENHRY and CDR2 is SYGVKD in the germline V gene. CDR3 length: 15 amino acids. This CDR3 reads CAISGPSGGSYEQYF. The DNA for the CDR3 is TGTGCCATCAGTGGCCCTAGCGGCGGATCCTACGAGCAGTACTTC.

This clonotype was counted a few times. The chain employs TRBV28 and TRBJ1-6; D possibly corresponds to TRBD1 (6 bases). The V and J ends lost 8 bases and 17 bases respectively, with 16 bases between them. The V gene's germline CDR1 is MDHEN and CDR2 SYDVKM. This CDR3 is 11 amino acids long. The CDR3 spells CASSRPGGIHF. The CDR3 DNA follows: TGTGCCAGCTCCCGGCCGGGGGGCATCCACTTT.

This clonotype was detected many times. The chain recombines TRBV20-1 with TRBJ1-1; possibly TRBD1 for D (5 bases). V was shortened by 7 bases and J by 11 bases, with 14 bases between the two germline ends. This CDR3 has 10 amino acids. Germline assignment: CDR1 DFQATT and CDR2 SNEGSKA (reference sequence). In DNA, the CDR3 is TGCAGTGTCCGTCGGGACCGGGCTTTCTTT. Translated, it gives CSVRRDRAFF.

This clonotype came up a few times. The chain is built from TRBV29-1 and TRBJ1-1; D is ambiguous. V lost 7 bases to trimming and J lost 5 bases, with 11 bases between them. This CDR3 has 11 amino acids. CDR1 and CDR2 (germline): SQVTM, ANQGSEA. The CDR3 nucleotides read TGCAGCGCTGAGACGGGGACTGAAGCTTTCTTT. Residues: CSAETGTEAFF.

The sample holds a few counts of this clonotype. This sequence joins TRBV30 and TRBJ2-7; 7 bases match TRBD1. V shed 4 bases and J 4 bases; nucleotides not matched to a gene: 7. Germline CDR1 reads GTSNPN; CDR2 reads SVGIG (reference sequence). The CDR3 has 13 amino acids. The CDR3, as DNA: TGTGCCTGGAATAGAGGGACAGCGTACGAGCAGTACTTC. It translates to CAWNRGTAYEQYF.

The sample holds a few counts of this clonotype. This rearrangement joins TRBV11-2 to TRBJ1-3, with TRBD1 identical over 8 bases. V lost 3 bases to trimming and J lost 0 bases; unmatched junction nucleotides: 4. This CDR3 region has 16 residues. CDR1 and CDR2 (germline): SGHAT, FQNNGV. The CDR3 is CASSLGQVYSGNTIYF. Written as DNA, the CDR3 is TGTGCCAGCAGCTTGGGACAGGTGTACTCTGGAAACACCATATATTTT.

The chain joins TRBV5-1 to TRBJ2-5, with D maybe TRBD2 (6 bases). Germline-derived CDR1 and CDR2 are SGHRS and YFSETQ. The CDR3 totals 15 residues. Trimming removed 4 bases at V and 7 bases at J, with 20 bases between. CDR3 region: CASSRDLQLVGTQYF. Here the CDR3 DNA reads TGCGCCAGCAGCCGGGACTTACAACTAGTCGGGACCCAGTACTTC.

This chain uses TRBV5-6 with TRBJ1-6; D uncertain. The germline V gene encodes CDR1 SGHDT and CDR2 YYEEEE. V gave up 0 bases and J gave up 3 bases, with 7 bases separating them. This CDR3 is built from 15 residues. CDR3 in DNA: TGTGCCAGCAGCTTGGGGGCCGTCTATAATTCACCCCTCCACTTT. This codes for CASSLGAVYNSPLHF.

V is TRBV3-1 and J is TRBJ2-1; no definite D call. The CDR3 contains 16 residues. The V end lost 1 base, the J end lost 7 bases, and 17 bases lay between the germline ends. Looked up from germline, CDR1 is LGHDT and CDR2 is YNNKEL (reference sequence). CDR3 DNA sequence: TGTGCCAGCAGCCAAGGCCTGGCAACCTTAGGAAATGAGCAGTTCTTC. Translating it yields CASSQGLATLGNEQFF.

This clonotype was recorded many times. This chain connects TRBV12-3 or TRBV12-4 to TRBJ1-2, with TRBD1 identical over 10 bases. V gave up 6 bases and J gave up 4 bases; unmatched junction bases: 5. The CDR3 runs to 14 residues. This chain's CDR3 is CASSPGTGVYGYTF. In DNA form, the CDR3 reads TGTGCCAGCAGCCCCGGGACAGGGGTCTATGGCTACACCTTC.

This clonotype was observed a handful of times. CDR3 protein: CASSGDLGVYNEQFF. CDR3 in DNA: TGTGCCAGCAGTGGCGATTTGGGGGTATACAATGAGCAGTTCTTC. The gene calls are TRBV28 and TRBJ2-1, with D perhaps assigned TRBD1 or TRBD2 (5 bases each). Germline lookup yields CDR1 MDHEN and CDR2 SYDVKM. This CDR3 is built from 15 residues. V lost 5 bases and J lost 4, with 15 bases in between.